Listed below are T cell receptor beta chains from one sample, sequenced in a study of blood T cell repertoires in COVID-19. The repertoire was sequenced with immunoSEQ multiplex PCR; TCRdb's copy has only in-frame clones and lacks some. In the table there are some 270,000 clones, roughly 89% of which are singletons. Material: PBMCs or T cells enriched from blood (not recorded which). Every receptor here comes from a woman in her sixties or seventies who had recovered from COVID-19. Both conserved end residues are part of each CDR3. D genes are given only for firm matches. A clone size is listed for some rows: how often the clone was seen (once, few, many), or a class if it is expanded.

cdr3_length,clone_size,v_call,d_call,j_call,cdr3_nt,cdr3_aa
14,.,TRBV4-2,.,TRBJ1-2,TGTGCCAGCAGCCAAGATGGACAAGGCTATGGCTACACCTTC,CASSQDGQGYGYTF
16,.,TRBV10-3,TRBD2,TRBJ2-1,TGTGCCATCAGTGAGCGGACTAGCGGGAGGTTCGGTGAGCAGTTCTTC,CAISERTSGRFGEQFF
16,.,TRBV28,TRBD1,TRBJ1-6,TGTGCCAGCAGTTTTACCCGAGGAGGGGGCAGCTCACCCCTCCACTTT,CASSFTRGGGSSPLHF
15,.,TRBV5-1,TRBD2,TRBJ2-1,TGCGCCAGCAGCTTGTCACTAGCGGGGGACAATGAGCAGTTCTTC,CASSLSLAGDNEQFF
13,.,TRBV7-3,TRBD1,TRBJ1-1,TGTGCCAGCAGCTCCTCCGAACAGGGGGAAGCTTTCTTT,CASSSSEQGEAFF
15,.,TRBV5-1,.,TRBJ1-4,TGCGCCAGCAGCTTGGTAGGGACTTCTAATGAAAAACTGTTTTTT,CASSLVGTSNEKLFF
13,.,TRBV2,.,TRBJ2-2,TGTGCCAGCAGTGGAGGCGTCGGCGGGGAGCTGTTTTTT,CASSGGVGGELFF
11,.,TRBV25-1,.,TRBJ1-4,TGTGCCACCGGGCGGGGTGAAAAACTGTTTTTT,CATGRGEKLFF
14,.,TRBV13,TRBD1,TRBJ1-2,TGTGCCAGCAGCAGGGACAGGAACGACTATGGCTACACCTTC,CASSRDRNDYGYTF
13,once,TRBV6-5,.,TRBJ1-1,TGTGCCAGCAGTTACTACGGGAACACTGAAGCTTTCTTT,CASSYYGNTEAFF
17,.,TRBV19,TRBD1,TRBJ2-7,TGTGCCAGTAGCTTTAGGGCCCCGGGACAGGGACCCTACGAGCAGTACTTC,CASSFRAPGQGPYEQYF
17,few,TRBV14,TRBD1,TRBJ2-5,TGTGCCAGCAGCCAAACCGGGACAGGTTCTTGGTCCGAGACCCAGTACTTC,CASSQTGTGSWSETQYF
16,.,TRBV28,TRBD2,TRBJ2-1,TGTGCCAGCGTCGACATGGGCGGGAGCTCCTACAATGAGCAGTTCTTC,CASVDMGGSSYNEQFF
11,once,TRBV10-2,.,TRBJ2-7,TGCGCCAGCAGTGTCCGGGGCGAGCAGTACTTC,CASSVRGEQYF
13,.,TRBV10-3,.,TRBJ1-2,TGTGCCATCAGTGAGTCGAATAACATTAATAACACCTTC,CAISESNNINNTF
17,.,TRBV10-3,.,TRBJ2-6,TGTGCCATCAGTGGGGCGGGCCGGGACTCTGGGGCCAACGTCCTGACTTTC,CAISGAGRDSGANVLTF
16,.,TRBV19,.,TRBJ2-3,TGTGCCAGTAGTATAGACCCGAGGGTCGGTACAGATACGCAGTATTTT,CASSIDPRVGTDTQYF
13,.,TRBV30,TRBD1,TRBJ2-7,TGTGCCTGGGGACAGGGTTATACCTACGAGCAGTACTTC,CAWGQGYTYEQYF